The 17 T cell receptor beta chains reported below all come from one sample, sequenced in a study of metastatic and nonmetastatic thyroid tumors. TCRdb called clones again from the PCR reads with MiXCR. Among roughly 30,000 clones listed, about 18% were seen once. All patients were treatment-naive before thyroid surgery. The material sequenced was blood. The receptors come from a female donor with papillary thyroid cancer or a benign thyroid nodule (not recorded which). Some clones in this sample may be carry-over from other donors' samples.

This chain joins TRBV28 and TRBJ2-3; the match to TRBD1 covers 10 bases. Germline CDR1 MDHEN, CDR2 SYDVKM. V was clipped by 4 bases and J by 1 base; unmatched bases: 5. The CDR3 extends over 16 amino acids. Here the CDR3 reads CASSSNDRGRTDTQYF. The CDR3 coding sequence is TGTGCCAGCAGTTCAAACGACAGGGGGCGCACAGATACGCAGTATTTT.

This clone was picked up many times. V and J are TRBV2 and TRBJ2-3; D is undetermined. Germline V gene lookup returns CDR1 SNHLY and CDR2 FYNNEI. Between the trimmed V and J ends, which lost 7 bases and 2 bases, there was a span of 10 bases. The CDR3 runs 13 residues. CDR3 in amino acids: CASNRPFTDTQYF. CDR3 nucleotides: TGTGCCAGCAACAGACCTTTCACAGATACGCAGTATTTT.

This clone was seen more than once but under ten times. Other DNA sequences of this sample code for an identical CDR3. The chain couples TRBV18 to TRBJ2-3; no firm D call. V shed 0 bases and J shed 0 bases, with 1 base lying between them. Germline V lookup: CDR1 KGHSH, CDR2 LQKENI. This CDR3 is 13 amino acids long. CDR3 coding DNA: TGTGCCAGCTCACCACCCAGCACAGATACGCAGTATTTT. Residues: CASSPPSTDTQYF.

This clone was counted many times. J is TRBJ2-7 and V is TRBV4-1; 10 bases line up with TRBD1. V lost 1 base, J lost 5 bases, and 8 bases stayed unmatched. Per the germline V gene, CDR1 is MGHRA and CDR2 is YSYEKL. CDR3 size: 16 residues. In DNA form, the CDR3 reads TGCGCCAGCAGCCAAGTGAGCCGGACAGGGGGTCACGAGCAGTACTTC. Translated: CASSQVSRTGGHEQYF.

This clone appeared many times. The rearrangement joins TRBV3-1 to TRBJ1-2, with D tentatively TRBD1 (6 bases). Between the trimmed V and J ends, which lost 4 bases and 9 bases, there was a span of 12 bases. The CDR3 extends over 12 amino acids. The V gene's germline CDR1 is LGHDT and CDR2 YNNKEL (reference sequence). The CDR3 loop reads CASSRRGGSYTF. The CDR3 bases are TGTGCCAGCAGCCGAAGGGGGGGAAGCTACACCTTC.

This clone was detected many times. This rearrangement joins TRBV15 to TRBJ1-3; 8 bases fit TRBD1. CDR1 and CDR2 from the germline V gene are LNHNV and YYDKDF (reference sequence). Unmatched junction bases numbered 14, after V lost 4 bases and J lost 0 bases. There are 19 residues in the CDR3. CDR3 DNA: TGTGCCACCAGCAAACCTTGGGCAGGGGGCCCCCCCTCTGGAAACACCATATATTTT. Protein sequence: CATSKPWAGGPPSGNTIYF.

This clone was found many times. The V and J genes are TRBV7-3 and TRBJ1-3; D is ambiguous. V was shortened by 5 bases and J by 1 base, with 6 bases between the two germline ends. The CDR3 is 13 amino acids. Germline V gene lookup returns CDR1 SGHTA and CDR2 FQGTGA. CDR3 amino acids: CASSPTSGNTIYF. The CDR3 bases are TGTGCCAGCAGCCCTACATCTGGAAACACCATATATTTT.

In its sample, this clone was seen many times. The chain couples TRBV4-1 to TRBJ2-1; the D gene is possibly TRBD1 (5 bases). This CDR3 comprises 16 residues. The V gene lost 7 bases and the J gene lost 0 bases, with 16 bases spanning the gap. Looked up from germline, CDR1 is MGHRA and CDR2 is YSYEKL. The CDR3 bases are TGCGCCAGCACCCACGACAGCCCTAGCTCCTACAATGAGCAGTTCTTC. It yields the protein CASTHDSPSSYNEQFF.

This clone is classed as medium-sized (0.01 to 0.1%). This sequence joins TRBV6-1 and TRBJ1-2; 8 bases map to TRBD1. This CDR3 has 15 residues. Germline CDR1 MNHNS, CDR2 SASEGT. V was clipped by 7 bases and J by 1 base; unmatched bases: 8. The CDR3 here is CASILGQGDNYGYTF. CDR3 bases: TGTGCCAGCATTCTCGGACAGGGTGATAACTATGGCTACACCTTC.

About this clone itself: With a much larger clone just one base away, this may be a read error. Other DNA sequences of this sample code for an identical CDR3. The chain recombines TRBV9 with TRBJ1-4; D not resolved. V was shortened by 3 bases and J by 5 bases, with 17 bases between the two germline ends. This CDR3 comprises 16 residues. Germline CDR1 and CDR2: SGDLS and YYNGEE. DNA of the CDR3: TGTGCCAGCAGCGCCTCCCGCCCCGGGAAGAATGAAAAACTGTTTTTT. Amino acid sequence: CASSASRPGKNEKLFF.

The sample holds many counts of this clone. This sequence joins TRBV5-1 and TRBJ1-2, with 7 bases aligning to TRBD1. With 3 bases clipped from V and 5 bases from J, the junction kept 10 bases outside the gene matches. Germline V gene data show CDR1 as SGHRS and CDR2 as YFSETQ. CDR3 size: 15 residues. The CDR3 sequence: CASSSGGGTDYGYTF. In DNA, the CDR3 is TGCGCCAGCAGCTCGGGAGGCGGGACAGATTATGGCTACACCTTC.

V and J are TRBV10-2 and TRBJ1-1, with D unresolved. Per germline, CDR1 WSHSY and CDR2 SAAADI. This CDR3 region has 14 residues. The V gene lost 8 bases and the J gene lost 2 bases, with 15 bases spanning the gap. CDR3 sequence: CASQPWAENTEAFF. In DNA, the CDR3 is TGCGCCAGCCAACCATGGGCAGAAAACACTGAAGCTTTCTTT.

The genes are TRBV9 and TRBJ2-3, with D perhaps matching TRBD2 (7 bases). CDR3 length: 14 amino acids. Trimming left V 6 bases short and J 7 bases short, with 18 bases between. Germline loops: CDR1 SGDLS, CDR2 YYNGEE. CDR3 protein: CASIDQAGTYTQYF. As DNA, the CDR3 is TGTGCCAGCATCGACCAAGCGGGGACATATACGCAGTATTTT.

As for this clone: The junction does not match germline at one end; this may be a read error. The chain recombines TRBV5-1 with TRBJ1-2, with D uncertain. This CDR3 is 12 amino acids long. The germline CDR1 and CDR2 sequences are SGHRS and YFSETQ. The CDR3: CAISLEGMVYTF. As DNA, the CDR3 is TGCGCCATCAGCTTGGAGGGCATGGTCTACACCTTC.

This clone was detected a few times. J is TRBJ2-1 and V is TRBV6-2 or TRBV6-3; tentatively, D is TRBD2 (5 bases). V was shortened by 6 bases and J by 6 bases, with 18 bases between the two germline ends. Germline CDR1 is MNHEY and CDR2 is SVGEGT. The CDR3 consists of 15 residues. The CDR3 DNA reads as TGTGCCAGCAGAAGCGGTGGGTCCTCCCTCAATGAGCAGTTCTTC. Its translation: CASRSGGSSLNEQFF.

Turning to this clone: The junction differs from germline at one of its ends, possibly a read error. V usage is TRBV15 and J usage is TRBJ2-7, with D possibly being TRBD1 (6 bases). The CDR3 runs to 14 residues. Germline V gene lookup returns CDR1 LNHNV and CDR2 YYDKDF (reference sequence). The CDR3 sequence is CATIRDLVVPGEYF. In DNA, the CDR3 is TGTGCCACCATCAGAGATTTGGTGGTTCCAGGGGAGTACTTC. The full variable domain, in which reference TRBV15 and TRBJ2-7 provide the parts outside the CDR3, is DAMVIQNPRYQVTQFGKPVTLSCSQTLNHNVMYWYQQKSSQAPKLLFHYYDKDFNNEADTPDNFQSRRPNTSFCFLDIRSPGLGDTAMYLCATIRDLVVPGEYFGPGTRLTVT.

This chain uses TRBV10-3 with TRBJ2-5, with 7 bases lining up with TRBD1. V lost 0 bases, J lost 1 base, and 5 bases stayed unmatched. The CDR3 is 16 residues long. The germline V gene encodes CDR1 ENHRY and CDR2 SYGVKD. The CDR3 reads CAISESRQGLQETQYF. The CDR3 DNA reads TGTGCCATCAGTGAGTCCCGACAGGGCCTCCAAGAGACCCAGTACTTC.